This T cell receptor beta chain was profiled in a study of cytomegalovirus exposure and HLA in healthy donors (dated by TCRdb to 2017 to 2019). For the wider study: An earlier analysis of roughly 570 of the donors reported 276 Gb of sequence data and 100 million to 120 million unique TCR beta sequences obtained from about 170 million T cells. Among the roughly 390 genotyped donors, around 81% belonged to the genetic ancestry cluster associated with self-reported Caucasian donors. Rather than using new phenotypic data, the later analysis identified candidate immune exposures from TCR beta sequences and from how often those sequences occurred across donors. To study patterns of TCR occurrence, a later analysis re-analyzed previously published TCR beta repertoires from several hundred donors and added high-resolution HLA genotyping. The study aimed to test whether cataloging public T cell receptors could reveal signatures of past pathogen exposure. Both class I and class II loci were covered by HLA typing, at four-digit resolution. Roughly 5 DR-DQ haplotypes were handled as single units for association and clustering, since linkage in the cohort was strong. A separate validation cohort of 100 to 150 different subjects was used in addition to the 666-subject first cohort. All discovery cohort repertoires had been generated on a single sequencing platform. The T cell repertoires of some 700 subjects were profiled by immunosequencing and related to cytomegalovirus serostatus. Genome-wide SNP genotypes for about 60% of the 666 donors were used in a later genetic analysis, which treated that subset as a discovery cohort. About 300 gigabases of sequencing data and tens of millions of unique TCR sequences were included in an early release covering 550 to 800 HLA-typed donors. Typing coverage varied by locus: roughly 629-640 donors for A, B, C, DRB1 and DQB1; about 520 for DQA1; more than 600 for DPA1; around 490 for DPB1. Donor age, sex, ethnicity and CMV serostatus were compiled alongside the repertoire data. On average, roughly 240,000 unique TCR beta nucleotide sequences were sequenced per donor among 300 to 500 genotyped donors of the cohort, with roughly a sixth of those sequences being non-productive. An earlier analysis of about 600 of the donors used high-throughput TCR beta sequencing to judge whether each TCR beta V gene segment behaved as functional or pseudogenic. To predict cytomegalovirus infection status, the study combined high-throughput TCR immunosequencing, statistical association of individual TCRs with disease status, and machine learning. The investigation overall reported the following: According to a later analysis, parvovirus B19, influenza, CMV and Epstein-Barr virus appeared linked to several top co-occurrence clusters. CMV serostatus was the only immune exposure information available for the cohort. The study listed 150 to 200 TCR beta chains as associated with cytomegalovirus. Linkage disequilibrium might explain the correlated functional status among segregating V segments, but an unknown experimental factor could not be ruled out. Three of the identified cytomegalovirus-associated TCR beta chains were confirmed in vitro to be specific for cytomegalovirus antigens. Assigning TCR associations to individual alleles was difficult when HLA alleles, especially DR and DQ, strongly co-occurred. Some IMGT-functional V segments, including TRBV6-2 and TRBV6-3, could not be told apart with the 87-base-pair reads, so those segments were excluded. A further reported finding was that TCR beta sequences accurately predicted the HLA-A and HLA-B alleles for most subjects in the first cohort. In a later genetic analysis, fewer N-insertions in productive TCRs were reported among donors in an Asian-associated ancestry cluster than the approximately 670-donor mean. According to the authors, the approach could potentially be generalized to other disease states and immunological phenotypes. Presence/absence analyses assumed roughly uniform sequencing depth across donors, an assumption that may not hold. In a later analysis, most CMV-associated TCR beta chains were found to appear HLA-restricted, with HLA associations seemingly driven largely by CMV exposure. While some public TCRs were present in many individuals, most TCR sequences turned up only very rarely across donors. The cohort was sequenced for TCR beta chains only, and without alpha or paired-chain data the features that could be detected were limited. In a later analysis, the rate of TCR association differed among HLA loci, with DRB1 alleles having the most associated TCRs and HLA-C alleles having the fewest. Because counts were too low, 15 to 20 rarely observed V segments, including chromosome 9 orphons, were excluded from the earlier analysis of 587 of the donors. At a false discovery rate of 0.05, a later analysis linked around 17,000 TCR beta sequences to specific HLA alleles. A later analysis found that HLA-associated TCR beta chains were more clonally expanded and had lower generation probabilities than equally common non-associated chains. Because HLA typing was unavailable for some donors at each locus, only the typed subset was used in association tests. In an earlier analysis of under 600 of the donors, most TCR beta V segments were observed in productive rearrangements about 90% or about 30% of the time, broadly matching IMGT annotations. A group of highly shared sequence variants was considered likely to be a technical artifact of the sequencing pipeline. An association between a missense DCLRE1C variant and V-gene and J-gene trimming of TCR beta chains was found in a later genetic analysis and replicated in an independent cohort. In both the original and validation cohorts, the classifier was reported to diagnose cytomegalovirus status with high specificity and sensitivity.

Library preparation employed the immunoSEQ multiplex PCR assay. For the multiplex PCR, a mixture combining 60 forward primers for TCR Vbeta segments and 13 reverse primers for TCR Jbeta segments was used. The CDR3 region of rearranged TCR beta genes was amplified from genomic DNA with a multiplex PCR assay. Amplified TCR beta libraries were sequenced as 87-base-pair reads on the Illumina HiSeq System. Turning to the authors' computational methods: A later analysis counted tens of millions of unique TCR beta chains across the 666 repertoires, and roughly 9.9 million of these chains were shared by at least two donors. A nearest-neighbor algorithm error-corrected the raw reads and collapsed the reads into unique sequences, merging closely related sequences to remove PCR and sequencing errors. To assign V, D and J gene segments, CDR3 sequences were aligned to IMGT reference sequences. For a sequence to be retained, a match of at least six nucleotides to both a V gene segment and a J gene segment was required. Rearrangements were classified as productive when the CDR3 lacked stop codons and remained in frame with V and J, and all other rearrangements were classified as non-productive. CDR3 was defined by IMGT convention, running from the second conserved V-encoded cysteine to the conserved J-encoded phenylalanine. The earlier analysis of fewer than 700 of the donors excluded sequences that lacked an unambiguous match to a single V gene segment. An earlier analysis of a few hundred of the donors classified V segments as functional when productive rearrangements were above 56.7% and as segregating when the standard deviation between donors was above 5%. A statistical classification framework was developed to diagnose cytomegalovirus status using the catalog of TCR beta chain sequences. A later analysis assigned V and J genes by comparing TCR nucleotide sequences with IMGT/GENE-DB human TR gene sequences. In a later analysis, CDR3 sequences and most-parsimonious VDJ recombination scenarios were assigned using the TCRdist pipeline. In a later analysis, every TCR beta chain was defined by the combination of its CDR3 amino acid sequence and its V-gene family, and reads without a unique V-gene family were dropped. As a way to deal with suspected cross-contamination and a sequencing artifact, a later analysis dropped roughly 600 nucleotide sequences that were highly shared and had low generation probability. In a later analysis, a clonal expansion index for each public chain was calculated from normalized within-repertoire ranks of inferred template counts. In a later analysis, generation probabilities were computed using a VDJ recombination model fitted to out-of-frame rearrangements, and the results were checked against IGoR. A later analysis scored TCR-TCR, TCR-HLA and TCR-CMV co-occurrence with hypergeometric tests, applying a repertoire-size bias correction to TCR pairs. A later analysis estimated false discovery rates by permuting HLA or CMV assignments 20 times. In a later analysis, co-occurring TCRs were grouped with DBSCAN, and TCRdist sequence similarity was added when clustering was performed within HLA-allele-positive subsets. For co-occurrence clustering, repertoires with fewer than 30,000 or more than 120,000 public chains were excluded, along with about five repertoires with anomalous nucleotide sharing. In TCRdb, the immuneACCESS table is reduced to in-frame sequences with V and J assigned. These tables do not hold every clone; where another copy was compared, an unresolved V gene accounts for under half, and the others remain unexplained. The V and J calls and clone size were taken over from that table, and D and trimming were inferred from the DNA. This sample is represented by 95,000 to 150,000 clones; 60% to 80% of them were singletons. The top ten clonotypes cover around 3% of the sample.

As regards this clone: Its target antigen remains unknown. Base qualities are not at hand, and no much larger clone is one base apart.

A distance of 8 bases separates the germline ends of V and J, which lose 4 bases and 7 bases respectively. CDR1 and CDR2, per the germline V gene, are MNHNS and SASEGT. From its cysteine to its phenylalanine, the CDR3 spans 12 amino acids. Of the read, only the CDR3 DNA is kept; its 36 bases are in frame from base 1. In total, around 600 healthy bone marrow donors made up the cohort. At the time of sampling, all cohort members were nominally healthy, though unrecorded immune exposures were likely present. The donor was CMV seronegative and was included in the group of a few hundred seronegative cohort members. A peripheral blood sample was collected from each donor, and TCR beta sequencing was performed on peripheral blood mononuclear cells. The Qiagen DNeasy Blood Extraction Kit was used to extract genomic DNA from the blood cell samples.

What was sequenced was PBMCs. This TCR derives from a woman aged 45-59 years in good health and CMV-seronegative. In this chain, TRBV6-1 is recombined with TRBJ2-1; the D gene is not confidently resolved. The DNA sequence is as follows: TGTGCCAGCAGTGCTAATGGTAATGAGCAGTTCTTC. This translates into CASSANGNEQFF.